This TCR beta chain originates from a study of T cell changes during pregnancy in multiple sclerosis. The CDR3 has 20 residues. The ends lost 7 bases at V and 8 bases at J; junction bases unmatched: 21. The germline V gene encodes CDR1 SNHLY and CDR2 FYNNEI. This table comes from immunoSEQ multiplex PCR, and its TCRdb copy is limited to in-frame clones, with some not included. The sample consists of some 22,000 clones, about 84% of them appearing once. The gene calls are TRBV2 and TRBJ2-1; 15 positions match TRBD2. The clonotype comes from a female donor with multiple sclerosis, enrolled in a pregnancy study. The specimen comprised CD8+ T cells from peripheral blood mononuclear cells, sampled before pregnancy. In DNA, the CDR3 is TGTGCCAGCACTCTCGGCGGGGGACTAGCGGGAGGTATAGAGGGGGATGAGCAGTTCTTC. Translating gives CASTLGGGLAGGIEGDEQFF.